This T cell receptor beta chain was captured by sequencing in a study of pediatric ulcerative colitis (dated by TCRdb to between 2018 and 2021). Concerning the study at large: More than five ulcerative colitis patients had pancolitis and two had left-sided colitis, with histology consistent with ulcerative colitis in all. From 8 or 9 newly diagnosed, treatment-naive pediatric ulcerative colitis patients and a handful of non-IBD control children, paired blood and rectal samples were collected. By Pediatric Ulcerative Colitis Activity Index, a couple of patients had mild disease, several had moderate disease and three had acute severe colitis.

Measured from the cysteine to the phenylalanine, the CDR3 is 13 residues long. Only CDR3 DNA remains: 39 bases, in frame from the first base. CDR1 and CDR2, per the germline V gene, are SGHTA and FQGNSA. The germline ends are 10 bases apart after V is trimmed by 7 bases and J by 1 base. Through the immunoSEQ TRB Survey service, multiplex V and J primers were used to amplify rearranged CDR3 beta regions from genomic DNA. To keep depth equal across samples, survey-level sequencing depth of up to 500,000 reads per sample was applied. The libraries were purified, combined into pools and sequenced with Illumina technology. The paper's data handling went like this. Productive clonality, sample overlap, pairwise scatters, CDR3 beta length, V/D/J gene usage and productiveness were all assessed with the immunoSEQ online tools. Calculated diversity was the number of unique rearrangements divided by total templates times 100; Shannon and Simpson indices were also computed. Principal component analysis was performed on Z-score normalized data with the R prcomp function and the ggbiplot package. Morisita's index was used to quantify blood-rectal clonal overlap within each subject. TCRdb limited this immuneACCESS table to in-frame rearrangements with V and J called. A share of clones is missing; checked studies link under half to unresolved V genes, and the rest is unexplained. V, J and clone size derive from that table, while D and trimming were established from the DNA sequence. The sample table holds 44,000 or so clones, of which under 80% were seen once. The ten largest clones represent over 3% of the sample.

With regard to this clone: Its specific antigen is unknown. Base qualities are not recorded, but no much larger clone differs from it by a single base.

During colonoscopy, one to two rectal pinch biopsies were obtained for research purposes. Ulcerative colitis patients had received no immunosuppressive medication before the diagnostic colonoscopy. Before DNA isolation, rectal biopsies were subjected to proteinase K digestion. The Wizard kit (Promega) was used to extract genomic DNA from the blood and intestinal samples. General study outcomes and caveats: Clonal overlap between a subject's own blood and rectum was significantly greater in ulcerative colitis patients than in controls, which suggests more T cell trafficking to inflamed tissue. Because the repertoires came from total lymphocyte DNA, rare subsets such as regulatory T cells may have patterns that are not reflected. Blood-derived T cells may have been included in rectal pinch biopsies, especially in patients with overt colitis. For technical reasons, substantially fewer templates were yielded by the blood samples of a couple of patients, and these blood samples were excluded from blood-rectal overlap analysis. The healthy control group was small, consisting of only a handful of individuals. Rectal repertoire features separated controls, mild-moderate and acute severe colitis patients; acute severe colitis showed reduced rectal diversity due to clonal expansions. Two rectal CDR3 clonotypes were detected in all ulcerative colitis patients and were not detected in any of the controls.

This chain is built from TRBV7-2 and TRBJ2-5, with the D segment identity uncertain. This TCR was sampled from a girl aged 10-17 years with moderate ulcerative colitis. Material for sequencing was gut tissue. The CDR3 loop reads CASNRWAQETQYF. The DNA sequence is as follows: TGTGCCAGCAACCGTTGGGCCCAAGAGACCCAGTACTTC.